This note documents a single TCR beta chain sequence. Its antigen is not known. One end of the junction varies from germline; a read error may be responsible. The sample is drawn from a study of OX40 agonist ivuxolimab in advanced cancers. Turning to the study itself: Patients in dose escalation had liver, melanoma, kidney or head and neck cancers. Three patients had partial responses: one hepatocellular carcinoma, two cutaneous melanoma.

Study-wide results and limits: CD4+ and CD8+ blood T cells expanded clonally by week 6 at 0.1 to 3.0 mg/kg.

Profiled with immunoSEQ multiplex PCR; TCRdb holds only in-frame clones, not every one. The table has about 79,000 clones, about 91% seen once; the top ten hold approximately 6.9%. Patients with a history of autoimmune disease or on systemic immunosuppression were excluded. This CDR3 comprises 16 residues. Germline values: CDR1 SSHAT, CDR2 FNYEAQ (reference sequence). This receptor was taken from an adult with an advanced solid tumor such as melanoma, head and neck, liver or kidney cancer. The chain couples TRBV7-7 to TRBJ2-1; 9 nucleotides line up with TRBD2. The starting material was CD4+ or CD8+ T cells sorted from blood, obtained in a trial of the OX40 agonist ivuxolimab. Written as DNA, the CDR3 is TGTGCTAGCAGCTTAGACCTACTAGCGGGCCCCAATGAGCAGTTCTTC. Its translation is CASSLDLLAGPNEQFF.